This T cell receptor beta chain was found in a study of cytomegalovirus exposure and HLA in healthy donors. 60 Vbeta and 13 Jbeta primers were used in PCR. This table comes from immunoSEQ multiplex PCR, and its TCRdb copy is limited to in-frame clones, with some not included. The repertoire holds 150,000 to 200,000 clones, with over 75% as singletons. The CDR3 consists of 14 residues. V lost 9 bases to trimming and J lost 3 bases, with 15 bases between them. The germline V gene has CDR1 LNHDA and CDR2 SQIVND (reference sequence). Sequencing used PBMCs. The TCR was taken from a man between 35 and 55 years old in good health and CMV-seronegative. The chain employs TRBV19 and TRBJ1-3; no clear D. CDR3 DNA sequence: TGTGCCAGCGATGCGGGGAGAGGTGGAAACACCATATATTTT. Translated, it gives CASDAGRGGNTIYF.